This T cell receptor (beta chain) was retrieved from a study of blood T cell repertoires in COVID-19. The overall study: The analysed material was cDNA or gDNA that came from T cells, B-cell-depleted T cells, or PBMCs.

Original data processing: Reference gene primer amplification gave estimated nucleated cell counts. Sequenced by immunoSEQ multiplex PCR; TCRdb stores in-frame clones only, minus some. From that table come the V and J calls and clone size; the DNA was used to work out D and trimming. The table records around 150,000 clones, roughly 93% of them present only once. The CDR3 has 15 residues. Trimming left V 0 bases short and J 2 bases short, with 12 bases between. Germline loops: CDR1 SGDLS, CDR2 YYNGEE. The sequence came from a woman aged 50 to 65 with acute or convalescent COVID-19. The sequencing sample was made of peripheral blood. The chain uses TRBV9 and TRBJ2-7, with D perhaps TRBD1 (5 bases). Here the CDR3 reads CASSVGRGRPYEQYF. DNA of the CDR3: TGTGCCAGCAGCGTAGGTAGGGGCCGACCCTACGAGCAGTACTTC.